Described below is a single T cell receptor beta chain sequence and its context. This specimen comes from a study of blood T cell repertoires in COVID-19. Study-wide background: Donors in the United States, Italy and Spain gave samples during acute or convalescent COVID-19. From T cells, B-cell-depleted T cells, or PBMCs came the material, which was cDNA or gDNA.

The CDR3 totals 14 residues. V was shortened by 2 bases and J by 3 bases, with 11 bases between the two germline ends. CDR1 and CDR2 from the germline V gene are MNHNS and SASEGT. Sequenced by immunoSEQ multiplex PCR; TCRdb stores in-frame clones only, minus some. This table holds some 460,000 clones, roughly nine tenths found once. The receptor's source is a woman under 30 with acute COVID-19. Material: PBMCs or T cells enriched from blood (not recorded which). The genes are TRBV6-1 and TRBJ2-7; D is unclear. CDR3 sequence: CASSEIAANYEQYF. The DNA of the CDR3 is TGTGCCAGCAGTGAAATAGCAGCGAACTACGAGCAGTACTTC.